The 8 T cell receptor beta chains below all came from one sample that was sequenced in a study of vaccination and CD4 T cells after COVID-19. Cultured CD4+ T-cell DNA underwent Oncomine TCR Beta short-read sequencing. TCRdb called the PCR reads again in MiXCR, with one record for every CDR3 protein. In the table there are about 20,000 distinct CDR3 sequences, around 50% of which are singletons. These receptors have no known antigen. The treatment denotes: roughly 10-day PBMC culture with coronavirus spike peptide pools or control peptides (ViraFEST assay). The specimen comprised CD4+ T cells from blood, cultured in vitro, sampled before SARS-CoV-2 vaccination. These receptors were taken from a human donor who had recovered from COVID-19.

J is TRBJ2-2 and V is TRBV20-1; 11 bases line up with TRBD2. Germline lookup yields CDR1 DFQATT and CDR2 SNEGSKA (reference sequence). This CDR3 has 16 amino acids. With 1 base clipped from V and 1 base from J, the junction kept 2 bases outside the gene matches. The CDR3 bases are TGCAGTGCTAGAGGACTAGCGGGAAAGAACACCGGGGAGCTGTTTTTT. It yields the protein CSARGLAGKNTGELFF.

This clonotype occurred a few times. The genes are TRBV2 and TRBJ1-5; TRBD1 matches 7 bases. This CDR3 region has 15 residues. J was trimmed by 4 bases and V by 3 bases; bases with no gene match: 6. Germline CDR1 SNHLY, CDR2 FYNNEI. The chain's CDR3 is CASSDGTTGNQPQHF. The CDR3 nucleotides are TGTGCCAGCAGTGACGGCACGACAGGGAATCAGCCCCAGCATTTT.

This clonotype is judged medium-sized (0.01 to 0.1%). The chain couples TRBV12-3 or TRBV12-4 to TRBJ1-2; D may be TRBD1 (6 bases). The CDR3 covers 14 residues. Trimming shortened V by 8 bases and J by 4 bases, and 17 bases separated the two germline ends. CDR3 region: CASHPGGGGYGYTF. The CDR3 bases are TGTGCCAGCCACCCGGGGGGAGGGGGCTATGGCTACACCTTC.

V usage is TRBV15 and J usage is TRBJ2-3; 7 bases agree with TRBD2. With 1 base clipped from V and 6 bases from J, the junction kept 7 bases outside the gene matches. The CDR3 extends over 15 amino acids. CDR1 and CDR2 (germline): LNHNV, YYDKDF (reference sequence). The CDR3 coding sequence is TGTGCCACCAGCAGAGGGGGCGGGAGTACCGATACGCAGTATTTT. Amino acid sequence: CATSRGGGSTDTQYF.

The chain has TRBV6-1 and TRBJ1-2; no reliable D call. The CDR3 length is 14 residues. Deletions cut 5 bases from V and 5 bases from J, with 15 bases between. Germline V gene data show CDR1 as MNHNS and CDR2 as SASEGT. CDR3 sequence: CASSSEPIGYGYTF. DNA of the CDR3: TGTGCCAGCAGTAGTGAGCCCATAGGGTATGGCTACACCTTC.

J is TRBJ2-5 and V is TRBV27; possibly TRBD2 for D (6 bases). Between the trimmed V and J ends, which lost 4 bases and 4 bases, there was a span of 19 bases. This CDR3 region has 16 residues. The germline V gene encodes CDR1 MNHEY and CDR2 SMNVEV (reference sequence). CDR3 protein: CASSYVSGTGRETQYF. CDR3 sequence (DNA): TGTGCCAGCAGTTACGTTTCCGGGACTGGACGAGAGACCCAGTACTTC.

The V gene is TRBV6-1, the J gene TRBJ2-7, with D possibly being TRBD1 (6 bases). V was clipped by 6 bases and J by 4 bases, with 10 bases between them. This CDR3 is 12 amino acids long. Germline V lookup: CDR1 MNHNS, CDR2 SASEGT. CDR3 sequence reads: CASSDRMYEQYF. The CDR3 region has the DNA TGTGCCAGCAGCGACAGGATGTACGAGCAGTACTTC.

The gene calls are TRBV11-1 and TRBJ1-5; no reliable D call. Germline assignment: CDR1 SGHAT and CDR2 FQDESV (reference sequence). V shed 1 base and J shed 1 base, with 5 bases lying between them. This CDR3 is 14 amino acids long. The DNA for the CDR3 is TGTGCCAGCAGCTTAGAGAAGAGCAATCAGCCCCAGCATTTT. Its protein product is CASSLEKSNQPQHF.